A single sample is the source of the 8 T cell receptor beta chains below, sequenced in a study of OX40 agonist ivuxolimab in advanced cancers. The library was prepared using the immunoSEQ multiplex PCR assay. TCRdb holds this immuneACCESS table with in-frame rearrangements only. Some clones are missing; in checked studies, unresolved V genes explain under half, and the rest has no known cause. The sample table shows 63,000 or so clones, and approximately 81% are seen once. The ten largest clones represent around 0.96% of the sample. Here the sequenced sample was CD4+ or CD8+ T cells sorted from blood, taken in a trial of the OX40 agonist ivuxolimab. The receptor set was obtained from an adult with an advanced solid tumor such as melanoma, head and neck, liver or kidney cancer.

This chain uses TRBV18 with TRBJ1-5; D gene uncertain. Deletions cut 4 bases from V and 0 bases from J, with 13 bases between. Germline V gene sequence: CDR1 KGHSH, CDR2 LQKENI. This CDR3 comprises 16 residues. The DNA for the CDR3 is TGTGCCAGCTCACACGGCACAAGTAGTAGCAATCAGCCCCAGCATTTT. This gives the protein CASSHGTSSSNQPQHF.

Concerning this clone itself: A much bigger clone sits one base away, suggesting this may be a read error. V usage is TRBV11-2 and J usage is TRBJ1-3; D might be TRBD1 (5 bases). CDR3 length equals 18 residues. The V gene's germline CDR1 is SGHAT and CDR2 FQNNGV. Trimming stripped 5 bases from V and 0 bases from J, with 20 bases between. Written as DNA, the CDR3 is TGTGCCAGCAGCCACCTGGGATTCGGGGCGAGCTCTGGAAACACCATATATTTT. It codes for CASSHLGFGASSGNTIYF. The variable domain in full, with the rest retrieved from reference TRBV11-2 and TRBJ1-3, is EAGVAQSPRYKIIEKRQSVAFWCNPISGHATLYWYQQILGQGPKLLIQFQNNGVVDDSQLPKDRFSAERLKGVDSTLKIQPAKLEDSAVYLCASSHLGFGASSGNTIYFGEGSWLTVV.

The chain joins TRBV9 to TRBJ1-5; 7 nucleotides agree with TRBD1. V shed 3 bases, J shed 3 bases, and the junction held 9 bases outside the gene matches. Germline V CDR1 and CDR2: SGDLS, YYNGEE. This CDR3 contains 16 residues. In DNA form, the CDR3 reads TGTGCCAGCAGCGGCCCCGGGACAGACCCCAATCAGCCCCAGCATTTT. This sequence encodes CASSGPGTDPNQPQHF.

The chain recombines TRBV7-7 with TRBJ2-3; 8 bases are a match to TRBD1. The germline V gene encodes CDR1 SSHAT and CDR2 FNYEAQ (reference sequence). The CDR3 extends over 15 amino acids. Unmatched junction bases numbered 7, after V lost 5 bases and J lost 3 bases. The CDR3 sequence: CASSPGQGWTDTQYF. The CDR3 DNA follows: TGTGCCAGCAGCCCCGGACAGGGTTGGACAGATACGCAGTATTTT.

The rearrangement links TRBV30 to TRBJ2-7; no clear D. In germline, CDR1 is GTSNPN, CDR2 SVGIG (reference sequence). This CDR3 is 11 amino acids long. Trimming left V 2 bases short and J 6 bases short, with 8 bases between. CDR3 coding DNA: TGTGCCTGGAGTCTTCCGACCGAGCAGTACTTC. This translates into CAWSLPTEQYF. The full variable domain, its missing parts supplied by reference TRBV30 and TRBJ2-7, is SQTIHQWPATLVQPVGSPLSLECTVEGTSNPNLYWYRQAAGRGLQLLFYSVGIGQISSEVPQNLSASRPQDRQFILSSKKLLLSDSGFYLCAWSLPTEQYFGPGTRLTVT.

The chain employs TRBV2 and TRBJ1-2; D is perhaps TRBD1 (5 bases). Germline CDR1 and CDR2: SNHLY and FYNNEI. The V gene lost 6 bases and the J gene lost 0 bases, with 11 bases spanning the gap. The CDR3 loop spans 14 amino acids. As DNA, the CDR3 is TGTGCCAGCAGCGACAGTATTTCTAACTATGGCTACACCTTC. This gives the protein CASSDSISNYGYTF.

The genes are TRBV6-1 and TRBJ2-5; the match to TRBD2 covers 7 bases. Germline values: CDR1 MNHNS, CDR2 SASEGT. This CDR3 comprises 14 residues. V shed 4 bases, J shed 9 bases, and the junction held 11 bases outside the gene matches. The CDR3 is CASSGSQGGRAQYF. Written as DNA, the CDR3 is TGTGCCAGCAGTGGTTCGCAGGGAGGGAGGGCCCAGTACTTC.

This sequence joins TRBV7-8 and TRBJ1-2; unclear D gene. Trimming removed 1 base at V and 7 bases at J, with 10 bases between. Germline CDR1 reads SGHVS; CDR2 reads FQNEAQ. This CDR3 has 13 amino acids. CDR3 DNA: TGTGCCAGCAGCTTAGAACAGATGGCTGGCTACACCTTC. It translates to CASSLEQMAGYTF.